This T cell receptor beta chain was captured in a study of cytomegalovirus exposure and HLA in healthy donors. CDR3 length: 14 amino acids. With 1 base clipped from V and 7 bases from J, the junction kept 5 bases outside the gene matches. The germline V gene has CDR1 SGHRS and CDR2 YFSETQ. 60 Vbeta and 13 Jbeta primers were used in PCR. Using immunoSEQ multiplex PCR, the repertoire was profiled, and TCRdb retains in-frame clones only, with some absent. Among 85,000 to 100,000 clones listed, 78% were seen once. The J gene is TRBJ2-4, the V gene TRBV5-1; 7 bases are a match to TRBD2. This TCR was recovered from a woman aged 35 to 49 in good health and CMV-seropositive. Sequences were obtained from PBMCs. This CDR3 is CASSLSGGVNIQYF. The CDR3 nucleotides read TGCGCCAGCAGCTTGTCGGGGGGTGTGAACATTCAGTACTTC.